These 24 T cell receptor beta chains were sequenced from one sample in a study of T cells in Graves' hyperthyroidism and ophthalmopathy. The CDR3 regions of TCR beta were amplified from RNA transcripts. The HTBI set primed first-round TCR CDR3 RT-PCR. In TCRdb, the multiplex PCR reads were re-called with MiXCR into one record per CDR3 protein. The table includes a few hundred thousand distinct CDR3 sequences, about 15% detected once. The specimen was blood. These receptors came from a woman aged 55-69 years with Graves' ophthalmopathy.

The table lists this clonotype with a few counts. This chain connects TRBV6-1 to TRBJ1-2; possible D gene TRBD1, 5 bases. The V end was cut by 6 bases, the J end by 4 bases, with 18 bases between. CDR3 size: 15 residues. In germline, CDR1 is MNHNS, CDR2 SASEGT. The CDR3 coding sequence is TGTGCCAGCAGAGCGGGACCGTCCTACAGCTATGGCTACACCTTC. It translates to CASRAGPSYSYGYTF.

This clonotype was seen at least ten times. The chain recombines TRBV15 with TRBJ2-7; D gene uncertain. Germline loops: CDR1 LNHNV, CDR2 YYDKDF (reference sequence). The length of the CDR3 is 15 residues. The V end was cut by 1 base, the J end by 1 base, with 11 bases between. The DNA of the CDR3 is TGTGCCACCAGCAGAGTTCGCGCCACATCCTACGAGCAGTACTTC. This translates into CATSRVRATSYEQYF.

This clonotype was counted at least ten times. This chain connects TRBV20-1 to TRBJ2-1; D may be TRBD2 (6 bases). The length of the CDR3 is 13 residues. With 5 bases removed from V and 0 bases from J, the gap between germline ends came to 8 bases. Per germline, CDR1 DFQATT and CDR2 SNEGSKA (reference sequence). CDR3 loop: CSAREFSYNEQFF. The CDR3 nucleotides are TGCAGTGCTCGGGAGTTCTCCTACAATGAGCAGTTCTTC.

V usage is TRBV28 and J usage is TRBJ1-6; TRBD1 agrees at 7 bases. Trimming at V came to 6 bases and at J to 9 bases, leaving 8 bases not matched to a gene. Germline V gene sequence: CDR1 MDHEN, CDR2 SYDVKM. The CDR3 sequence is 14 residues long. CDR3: CASRLGTDSSPLHF. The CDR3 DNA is TGTGCCAGCAGACTGGGGACAGACAGTTCACCCCTCCACTTT.

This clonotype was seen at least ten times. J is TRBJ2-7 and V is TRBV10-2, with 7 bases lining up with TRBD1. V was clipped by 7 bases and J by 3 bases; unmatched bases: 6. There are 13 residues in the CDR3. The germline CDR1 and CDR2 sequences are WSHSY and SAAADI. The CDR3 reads CASKMGQRYEQYF. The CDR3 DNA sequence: TGCGCCAGCAAAATGGGACAGCGCTACGAGCAGTACTTC.

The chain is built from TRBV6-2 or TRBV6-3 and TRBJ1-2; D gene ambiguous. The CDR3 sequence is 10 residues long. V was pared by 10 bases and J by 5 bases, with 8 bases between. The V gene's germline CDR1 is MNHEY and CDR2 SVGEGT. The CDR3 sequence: CATSAYGYTF. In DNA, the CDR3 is TGTGCCACCTCGGCGTATGGCTACACCTTC.

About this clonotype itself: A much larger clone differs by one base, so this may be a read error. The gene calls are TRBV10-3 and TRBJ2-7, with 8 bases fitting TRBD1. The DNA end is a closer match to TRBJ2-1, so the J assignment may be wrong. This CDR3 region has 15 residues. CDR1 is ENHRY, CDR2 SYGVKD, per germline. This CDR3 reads CAISESRTGKYEQFF. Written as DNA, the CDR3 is TGTGCCATCAGTGAGTCAAGGACAGGGAAATACGAGCAGTTCTTC.

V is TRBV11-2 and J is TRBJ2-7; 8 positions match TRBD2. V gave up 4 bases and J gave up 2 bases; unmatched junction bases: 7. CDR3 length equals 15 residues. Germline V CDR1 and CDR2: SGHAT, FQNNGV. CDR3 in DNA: TGTGCCAGCAGCTCGGGACTAGTAGACGCCTACGAGCAGTACTTC. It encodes CASSSGLVDAYEQYF.

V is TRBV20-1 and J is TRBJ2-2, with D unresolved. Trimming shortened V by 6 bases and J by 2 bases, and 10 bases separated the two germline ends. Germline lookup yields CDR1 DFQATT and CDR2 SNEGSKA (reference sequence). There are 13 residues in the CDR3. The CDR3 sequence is CSASQTNTGELFF. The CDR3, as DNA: TGCAGTGCCTCCCAAACTAACACCGGGGAGCTGTTTTTT.

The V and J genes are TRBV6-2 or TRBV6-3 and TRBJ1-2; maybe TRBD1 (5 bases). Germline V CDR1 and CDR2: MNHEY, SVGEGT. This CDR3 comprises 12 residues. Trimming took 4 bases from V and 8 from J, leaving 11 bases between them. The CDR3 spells CASSSPQGGYTF. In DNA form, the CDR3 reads TGTGCCAGCAGTTCCCCGCAGGGCGGCTACACCTTC.

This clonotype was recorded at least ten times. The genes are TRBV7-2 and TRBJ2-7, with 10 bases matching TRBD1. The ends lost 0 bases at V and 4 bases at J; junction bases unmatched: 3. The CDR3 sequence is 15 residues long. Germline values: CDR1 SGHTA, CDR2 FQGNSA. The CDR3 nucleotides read TGTGCCAGCAGCTTAGCCGGGACAGGGGTGTACGAGCAGTACTTC. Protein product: CASSLAGTGVYEQYF.

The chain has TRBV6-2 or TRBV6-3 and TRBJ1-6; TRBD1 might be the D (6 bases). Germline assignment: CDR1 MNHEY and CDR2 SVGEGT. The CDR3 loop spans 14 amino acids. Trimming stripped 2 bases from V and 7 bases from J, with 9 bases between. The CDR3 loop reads CASSYNRENSPLHF. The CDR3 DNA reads TGTGCCAGCAGTTACAACAGGGAAAATTCACCCCTCCACTTT.

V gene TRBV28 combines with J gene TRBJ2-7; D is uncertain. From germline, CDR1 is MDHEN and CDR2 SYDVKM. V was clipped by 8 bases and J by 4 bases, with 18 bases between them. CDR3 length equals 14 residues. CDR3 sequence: CASRTTIDPYEQYF. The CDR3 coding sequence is TGTGCCAGCCGAACCACGATTGATCCATACGAGCAGTACTTC.

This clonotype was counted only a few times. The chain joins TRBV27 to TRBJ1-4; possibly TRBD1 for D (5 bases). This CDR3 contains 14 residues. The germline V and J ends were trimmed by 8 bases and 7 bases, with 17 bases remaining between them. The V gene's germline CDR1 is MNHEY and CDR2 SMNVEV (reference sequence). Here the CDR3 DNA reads TGTGCCAGCTCCGGGCGCGGGGGAAGTGAAAAACTGTTTTTT. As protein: CASSGRGGSEKLFF. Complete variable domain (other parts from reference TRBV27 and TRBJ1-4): EAQVTQNPRYLITVTGKKLTVTCSQNMNHEYMSWYRQDPGLGLRQIYYSMNVEVTDKGDVPEGYKVSRKEKRNFPLILESPSPNQTSLYFCASSGRGGSEKLFFGSGTQLSVL.

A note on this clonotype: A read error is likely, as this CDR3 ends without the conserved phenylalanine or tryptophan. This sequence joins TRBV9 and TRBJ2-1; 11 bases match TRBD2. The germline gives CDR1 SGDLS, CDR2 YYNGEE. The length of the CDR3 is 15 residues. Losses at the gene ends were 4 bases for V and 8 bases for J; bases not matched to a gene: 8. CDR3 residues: CASSPSTSGVDEQFL. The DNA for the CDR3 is TGTGCCAGCAGCCCCTCGACTAGCGGGGTGGATGAGCAGTTCCTC.

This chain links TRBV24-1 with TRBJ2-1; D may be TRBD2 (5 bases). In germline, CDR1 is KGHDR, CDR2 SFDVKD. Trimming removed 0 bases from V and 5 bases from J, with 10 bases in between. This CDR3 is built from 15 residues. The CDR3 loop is CATSDLGVGNNEQFF. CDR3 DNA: TGTGCCACCAGTGATTTGGGGGTCGGGAACAATGAGCAGTTCTTC.

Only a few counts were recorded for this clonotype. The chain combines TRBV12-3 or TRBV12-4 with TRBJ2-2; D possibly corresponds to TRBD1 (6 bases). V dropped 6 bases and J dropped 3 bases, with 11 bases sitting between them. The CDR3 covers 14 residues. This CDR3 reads CASRRTEDTGELFF. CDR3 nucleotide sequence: TGTGCCAGCAGACGGACAGAGGACACCGGGGAGCTGTTTTTT.

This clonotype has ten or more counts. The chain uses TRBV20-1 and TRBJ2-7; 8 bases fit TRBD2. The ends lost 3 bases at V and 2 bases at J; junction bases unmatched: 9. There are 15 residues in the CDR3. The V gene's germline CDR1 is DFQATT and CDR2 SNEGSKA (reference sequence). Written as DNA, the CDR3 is TGCAGTGCTAGCTTTCCGAGAGCGGGGGCCTACGAGCAGTACTTC. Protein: CSASFPRAGAYEQYF.

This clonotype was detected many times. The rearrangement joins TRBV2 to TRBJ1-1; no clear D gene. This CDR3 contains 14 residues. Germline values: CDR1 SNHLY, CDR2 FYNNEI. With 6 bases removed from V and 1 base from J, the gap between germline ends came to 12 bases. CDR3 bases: TGTGCCAGCAGAATACGACGGTCGAACACTGAAGCTTTCTTT. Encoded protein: CASRIRRSNTEAFF.

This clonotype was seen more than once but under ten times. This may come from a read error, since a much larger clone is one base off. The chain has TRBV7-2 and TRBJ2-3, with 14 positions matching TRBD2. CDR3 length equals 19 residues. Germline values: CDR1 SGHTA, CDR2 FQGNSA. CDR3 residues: CASSLTRTSGRSGTNTQYF. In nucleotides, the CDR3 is TGTGCCAGCAGCCTGACGCGGACTAGCGGGAGGAGCGGCACAAATACGCAGTATTTT.

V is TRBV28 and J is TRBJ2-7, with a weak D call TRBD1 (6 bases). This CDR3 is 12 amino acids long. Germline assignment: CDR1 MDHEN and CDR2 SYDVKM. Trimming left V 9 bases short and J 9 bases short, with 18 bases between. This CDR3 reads CASTNRAEVQYF. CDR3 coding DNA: TGTGCCAGTACTAACAGGGCTGAGGTGCAGTACTTC.

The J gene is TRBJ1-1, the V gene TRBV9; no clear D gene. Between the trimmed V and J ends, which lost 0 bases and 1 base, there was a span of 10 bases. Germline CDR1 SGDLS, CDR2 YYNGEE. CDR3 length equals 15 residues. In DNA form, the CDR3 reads TGTGCCAGCAGCGTAGGTGACCCGAAGAACACTGAAGCTTTCTTT. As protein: CASSVGDPKNTEAFF.

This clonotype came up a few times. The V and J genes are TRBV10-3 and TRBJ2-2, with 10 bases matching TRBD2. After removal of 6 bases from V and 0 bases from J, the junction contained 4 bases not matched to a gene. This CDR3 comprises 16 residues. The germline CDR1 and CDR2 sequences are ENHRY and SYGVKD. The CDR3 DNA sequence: TGTGCCATCAGCGCTAGCGGGAGAGCGAACACCGGGGAGCTGTTTTTT. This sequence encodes CAISASGRANTGELFF.

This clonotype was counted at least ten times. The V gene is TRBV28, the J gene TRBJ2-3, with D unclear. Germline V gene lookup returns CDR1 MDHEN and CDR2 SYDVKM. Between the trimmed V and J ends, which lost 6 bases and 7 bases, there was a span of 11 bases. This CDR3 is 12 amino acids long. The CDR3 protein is CASRQDTYTQYF. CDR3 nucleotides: TGTGCCAGCAGACAAGACACTTATACGCAGTATTTT.